This T cell receptor (beta chain) was recorded in a study of early T cells in non-severe SARS-CoV-2 infection (dated by TCRdb to the early 2020s). For the study in its entirety: Because TCR sequencing relied on bulk RNA taken from unsorted whole blood, pairing of alpha and beta chains was not possible. Study-wide findings and limitations: VDJdb matching was skewed toward anti-spike CD8 responses, so virus-specific expansions were likely underestimated and private and CD4 specificities were missed.

Library prep was done by 5' RACE. TCRdb records NextSeq 500 as the sequencer. In the TCR library protocol, unique molecular identifiers were attached to individual cDNA molecules to correct for PCR bias and sequencing error. Sequencing covered both TCR alpha and beta chains, and within each sample the abundances of alpha and beta sequences were tightly co-correlated. As for the authors' bioinformatics: Decombinator V4 was used to annotate the V gene, J gene and CDR3 of the TCR sequences. TCRs were defined as expanded if a significant change between any two time points was detected under a Poisson model with p below 0.0001. Abundances of TCRs were expressed as counts per million after normalisation to the total number of TCRs sequenced in each sample. TRAV1-2 paired with TRAJ12, TRAJ20 or TRAJ33 defined MAIT TCRs, while TRAV10 paired with TRAJ18 defined iNKT TCRs. VDJdb, accessed on 1 November 2021, was searched for TCRs annotated for CMV, EBV and SARS-CoV-2, and TCRs annotated for more than one antigen were excluded. TCRdb reprocessed the public reads (quality trimming at Q25 with fastp, clone calling with MiXCR) and kept in-frame beta chains. Each entry is one CDR3 protein sequence, shown with its most common DNA and genes. TCRdb's processing, not the study's, gives the V and J calls here. This sample is represented by about 44,000 distinct CDR3 sequences; about a quarter of them were singletons. The top ten clones comprise approximately 4.4% of the sample.

The germline V gene specifies SGHDN as CDR1 and FVKESK as CDR2. Reading from cysteine to phenylalanine, the CDR3 counts 13 amino acids. Kept here is only the CDR3 DNA, which spans 39 bases and is read in frame from base 1. Set within a cohort of healthcare workers in London, UK, this nested case-control study involved weekly PCR testing of nasopharyngeal swabs along with blood sampling. Between 23 and 31 March 2020, the week of the UK lockdown, healthcare workers were enrolled and then followed up weekly for as long as 16 weeks. Regarding this clonotype: No cognate antigen has been identified for it. One end of the junction is discordant with germline, which a read error may explain.

The sample in question was whole blood, obtained at baseline. The rearranged segments are TRBV14 and TRBJ1-2; TRBD1 might be the D gene, on 5 matching bases. The source is an adult who was a healthcare worker with PCR-confirmed SARS-CoV-2 infection or an uninfected control (not recorded which). The CDR3: CASSQSPGGFQAF. The base sequence is TGTGCCAGCAGCCAGTCCCCCGGGGGTTTTCAGGCCTTC.